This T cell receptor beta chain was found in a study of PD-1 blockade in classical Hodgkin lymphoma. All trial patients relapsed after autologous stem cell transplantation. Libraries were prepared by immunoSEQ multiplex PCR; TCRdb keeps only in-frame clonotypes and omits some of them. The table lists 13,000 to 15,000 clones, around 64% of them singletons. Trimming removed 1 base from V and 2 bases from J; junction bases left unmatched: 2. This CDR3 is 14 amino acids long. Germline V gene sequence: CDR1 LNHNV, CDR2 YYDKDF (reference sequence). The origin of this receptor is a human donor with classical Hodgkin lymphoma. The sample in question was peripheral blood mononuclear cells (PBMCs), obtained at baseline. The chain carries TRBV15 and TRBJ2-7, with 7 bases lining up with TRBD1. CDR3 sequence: CATSRGGTAYEQYF. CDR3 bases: TGTGCCACCAGCAGAGGGGGGACAGCCTACGAGCAGTACTTC.